This passage covers 28 T cell receptor beta chains from one sample sequenced in a study of blood T cell repertoires in COVID-19. Profiled with immunoSEQ multiplex PCR; TCRdb holds only in-frame clones, not every one. The sample contains 90,000 or so clones, about nine tenths of which appear only once. The sequenced sample consisted of peripheral blood. The receptors were sampled from a man aged 60 to 69 with COVID-19, enrolled during active disease.

This sequence joins TRBV2 and TRBJ2-2; no reliable D call. There are 14 residues in the CDR3. Trimming cost V 7 bases and J 4 bases, with 13 bases left between them. Germline assignment: CDR1 SNHLY and CDR2 FYNNEI. CDR3 amino acids: CASKTGQTTGELFF. CDR3 in DNA: TGTGCCAGCAAGACTGGTCAGACCACCGGGGAGCTGTTTTTT.

This chain connects TRBV19 to TRBJ1-4, with D possibly matching TRBD1 (6 bases). CDR3 length equals 13 residues. CDR1 and CDR2 (germline): LNHDA, SQIVND (reference sequence). Trimming removed 8 bases from V and 6 bases from J, with 13 bases in between. The CDR3 loop is CASLGEGDEKLFF. For the CDR3, the DNA is TGTGCCAGTTTAGGAGAGGGGGATGAAAAACTGTTTTTT.

The genes are TRBV11-2 and TRBJ2-1; a weak D match, TRBD1 (5 bases). V lost 1 base to trimming and J lost 5 bases, with 9 bases between them. The CDR3 consists of 14 residues. CDR1 is SGHAT and CDR2 is FQNNGV in the germline V gene. CDR3 sequence: CASSLGRVNNEQFF. The CDR3 DNA reads TGTGCCAGCAGCTTAGGCAGGGTGAACAATGAGCAGTTCTTC. Variable domain in full (rest from reference TRBV11-2 and TRBJ2-1): EAGVAQSPRYKIIEKRQSVAFWCNPISGHATLYWYQQILGQGPKLLIQFQNNGVVDDSQLPKDRFSAERLKGVDSTLKIQPAKLEDSAVYLCASSLGRVNNEQFFGPGTRLTVL.

This clone came up once. This rearrangement joins TRBV2 to TRBJ2-3, with 12 bases aligning to TRBD1. The CDR3 runs to 15 residues. Germline V gene sequence: CDR1 SNHLY, CDR2 FYNNEI. V lost 6 bases, J lost 2 bases, and 3 bases stayed unmatched. This chain's CDR3 is CASRGQGAHTDTQYF. The CDR3 DNA is TGTGCCAGCAGGGGACAGGGGGCGCACACAGATACGCAGTATTTT.

This clone was recorded a few times. The gene calls are TRBV10-2 and TRBJ2-7; D is uncertain. The CDR3 runs to 12 residues. The V end was cut by 7 bases, the J end by 5 bases, with 12 bases between. In germline, CDR1 is WSHSY, CDR2 SAAADI. CDR3 DNA sequence: TGCGCCAGCACCCTACTACTTGACGAGCAGTACTTC. It codes for CASTLLLDEQYF.

The chain has TRBV21-1 and TRBJ1-1; the table assigns TRBD1, which was not confirmed against the DNA. TRBV21-1 is listed as a pseudogene. CDR3 length: 13 residues. CDR3 in DNA: TGTGCCAGCAGCAAAAGCAGGAAGACTGAAGCTTTCTTT. This sequence encodes CASSKSRKTEAFF.

The V call is TRBV29-1, the J call TRBJ2-1, with 8 bases lining up with TRBD1. J lost 4 bases, V lost 6 bases, and 8 bases had no gene match. The CDR3 consists of 14 residues. CDR1 SQVTM and CDR2 ANQGSEA come from the germline V gene. The CDR3 bases are TGCAGCGTCGGAGACAGGGGTGGGTACAATGAGCAGTTCTTC. Translated: CSVGDRGGYNEQFF.

As concerns this clone: The same CDR3 is also encoded by other DNA sequences in this sample. The gene calls are TRBV6-4 and TRBJ2-1; 13 nucleotides agree with TRBD2. CDR3 length: 15 amino acids. CDR1 MRHNA and CDR2 SNTAGT come from the germline V gene. V trimming: 4 bases; J trimming: 6 bases; junction bases outside the gene matches: 3. The CDR3 region is CASSGTSGSGNEQFF. The CDR3, as DNA: TGTGCCAGCAGTGGGACTAGCGGGAGTGGCAATGAGCAGTTCTTC.

This chain connects TRBV5-1 to TRBJ1-5; the match to TRBD1 covers 10 bases. Germline trimming cut 7 bases from V and 0 bases from J; bases unmatched to any gene: 7. The germline CDR1 and CDR2 sequences are SGHRS and YFSETQ. The CDR3 contains 16 residues. The CDR3 loop is CASRPGTGVSNQPQHF. The CDR3 DNA reads TGCGCCAGCCGTCCCGGGACAGGGGTTAGCAATCAGCCCCAGCATTTT.

CDR3: CASSASEGTDTQYF. The CDR3 coding sequence is TGTGCCAGCTCAGCCTCGGAGGGCACAGATACGCAGTATTTT. This chain links TRBV18 with TRBJ2-3; D may be TRBD2 (5 bases). CDR1 is KGHSH and CDR2 is LQKENI in the germline V gene. The CDR3 contains 14 residues. V was pared by 5 bases and J by 1 base, with 10 bases between.

The CDR3 sequence: CASSLRSPNQPQHF. The CDR3 region has the DNA TGTGCCAGCAGTCTCCGGTCCCCCAATCAGCCCCAGCATTTT. The chain links TRBV5-5 to TRBJ1-5, with D uncertain. Trimming left V 5 bases short and J 3 bases short, with 12 bases between. Per the germline V gene, CDR1 is SGHKS and CDR2 is YYEKEE (reference sequence). The CDR3 is 14 residues long.

The chain uses TRBV18 and TRBJ2-5; 9 bases match TRBD1. CDR1 is KGHSH, CDR2 LQKENI, per germline. The junction had 5 bases not matched to a gene; V was cut back by 4 bases and J by 5 bases. The length of the CDR3 is 14 residues. CDR3 bases: TGTGCCAGCTCACGGGGACAGGGAGACGAGACCCAGTACTTC. Protein sequence: CASSRGQGDETQYF.

The CDR3 DNA reads TGTGCCAGCAGCCAAGGCGGTGAGCAGTTCTTC. It yields the protein CASSQGGEQFF. V gene TRBV4-2 combines with J gene TRBJ2-1; D ambiguous. Trimming removed 1 base from V and 9 bases from J, with 4 bases in between. The CDR3 length is 11 residues. The germline V gene encodes CDR1 LGHNA and CDR2 YNFKEQ.

J is TRBJ2-4 and V is TRBV30; possibly TRBD2 for D (7 bases). CDR1 is GTSNPN, CDR2 SVGIG, per germline (reference sequence). V was trimmed by 1 base and J by 8 bases, leaving 15 bases between them. This CDR3 spans 14 amino acids. The CDR3 nucleotides read TGTGCCTGGAGTGGGGGGGGCTGGAGGGACATTCAGTACTTC. Translation: CAWSGGGWRDIQYF.

This clone is categorized as medium-sized. V is TRBV5-4 and J is TRBJ2-7; tentative D call: TRBD1 (6 bases). The length of the CDR3 is 12 residues. CDR1 is SGHNT and CDR2 is YYREEE in the germline V gene (reference sequence). The V end was cut by 4 bases, the J end by 4 bases, with 9 bases between. CDR3 bases: TGTGCCAGCAGCATCAGGGGTTACGAGCAGTACTTC. Amino acid sequence: CASSIRGYEQYF.

CDR3 coding DNA: TGTGCCAGCAGTTTGGCAGGGGACGGTGAAAAACTGTTTTTT. As protein: CASSLAGDGEKLFF. This chain connects TRBV28 to TRBJ1-4, with D possibly TRBD1 on 6 matching bases. CDR3 size: 14 residues. V was trimmed by 3 bases and J by 7 bases, leaving 12 bases between them. CDR1 and CDR2 from the germline V gene are MDHEN and SYDVKM. The variable domain in full, with the rest retrieved from reference TRBV28 and TRBJ1-4, is DVKVTQSSRYLVKRTGEKVFLECVQDMDHENMFWYRQDPGLGLRLIYFSYDVKMKEKGDIPEGYSVSREKKERFSLILESASTNQTSMYLCASSLAGDGEKLFFGSGTQLSVL.

This clone occurred a few times. The chain couples TRBV4-1 to TRBJ1-1; D is unclear. V lost 0 bases and J lost 1, with 6 bases in between. Looked up from germline, CDR1 is MGHRA and CDR2 is YSYEKL. This CDR3 is built from 14 residues. The CDR3 sequence is CASSQDLANTEAFF. The CDR3 DNA reads TGCGCCAGCAGCCAAGATCTGGCGAACACTGAAGCTTTCTTT.

The V gene is TRBV2, the J gene TRBJ1-5; D is unclear. Deletions cut 4 bases from V and 2 bases from J, with 6 bases between. Germline V gene data show CDR1 as SNHLY and CDR2 as FYNNEI. The CDR3 runs 13 residues. CDR3 in DNA: TGTGCCAGCAGTGTTGAGGGCAATCAGCCCCAGCATTTT. Protein product: CASSVEGNQPQHF.

The V gene is TRBV5-3, the J gene TRBJ2-7; 11 bases are a match to TRBD1. TRBV5-3 is an open reading frame whose function is uncertain. There are 15 residues in the CDR3. Losses at the gene ends were 4 bases for V and 0 bases for J; bases not matched to a gene: 3. Here the CDR3 reads CARSPGTGGSYEQYF. In nucleotides, the CDR3 is TGTGCCAGAAGCCCCGGGACAGGGGGCTCCTACGAGCAGTACTTC.

The chain combines TRBV19 with TRBJ2-2; 11 bases are shared with TRBD2. Trimming cost V 5 bases and J 5 bases; bases outside gene matches: 7. Germline V CDR1 and CDR2: LNHDA, SQIVND (reference sequence). This CDR3 region has 16 residues. The CDR3 loop is CASSFIAGGVTGELFF. The DNA of the CDR3 is TGTGCCAGTAGTTTCATAGCGGGAGGGGTGACCGGGGAGCTGTTTTTT. Combining the CDR3 with reference TRBV19 and TRBJ2-2 gives the whole variable domain DGGITQSPKYLFRKEGQNVTLSCEQNLNHDAMYWYRQDPGQGLRLIYYSQIVNDFQKGDIAEGYSVSREKKESFPLTVTSAQKNPTAFYLCASSFIAGGVTGELFFGEGSRLTVL.

This chain joins TRBV6-5 and TRBJ1-2; D is ambiguous. CDR3 length: 14 residues. Trimming left V 0 bases short and J 4 bases short, with 9 bases between. CDR1 is MNHEY, CDR2 SVGAGI, per germline. CDR3: CASSYSRTTYGYTF. The CDR3 DNA reads as TGTGCCAGCAGTTACTCGAGGACTACCTATGGCTACACCTTC.

The V call is TRBV28, the J call TRBJ1-4; no firm D call. CDR3 size: 14 residues. V shed 5 bases and J shed 7 bases, with 14 bases lying between them. CDR1 and CDR2 (germline): MDHEN, SYDVKM. For the CDR3, the DNA is TGTGCCAGCAGTCCTCCGGGGAGGGTTGAAAAACTGTTTTTT. It is translated as CASSPPGRVEKLFF.

The chain joins TRBV2 to TRBJ2-3, with TRBD1 as a possible D gene (6 bases). With 3 bases removed from V and 4 bases from J, the gap between germline ends came to 11 bases. Germline CDR1 and CDR2: SNHLY and FYNNEI. The CDR3 loop spans 14 amino acids. The DNA of the CDR3 is TGTGCCAGCAGTGACCTACAGGGACCAGATACGCAGTATTTT. Translating gives CASSDLQGPDTQYF.

The CDR3 region has the DNA TGTGCCAGCAGCTCCCACAGTGGAAACACCATATATTTT. As protein: CASSSHSGNTIYF. The rearrangement links TRBV5-5 to TRBJ1-3; no reliable D call. The CDR3 runs 13 residues. Germline V gives CDR1 SGHKS, CDR2 YYEKEE (reference sequence). V lost 3 bases and J lost 3, with 7 bases in between.

The rearrangement joins TRBV24-1 to TRBJ2-2; 9 nucleotides match TRBD2. Trimming cost V 4 bases and J 6 bases; bases outside gene matches: 8. The CDR3 is 16 residues long. Germline V gives CDR1 KGHDR, CDR2 SFDVKD. The DNA of the CDR3 is TGTGCCACCAGTGACATCAGCGGGAGGCTCGCCGGGGAGCTGTTTTTT. It codes for CATSDISGRLAGELFF.

The V call is TRBV6-5, the J call TRBJ1-4, with D perhaps TRBD1 (5 bases). The germline V gene encodes CDR1 MNHEY and CDR2 SVGAGI. This CDR3 has 14 amino acids. The V gene lost 8 bases and the J gene lost 5 bases, with 15 bases spanning the gap. The CDR3 sequence is CASGENQGNEKLFF. For the CDR3, the DNA is TGTGCCAGCGGCGAGAACCAGGGAAATGAAAAACTGTTTTTT.

This sequence joins TRBV6-1 and TRBJ2-1; D is perhaps TRBD2 (6 bases). Germline V gene sequence: CDR1 MNHNS, CDR2 SASEGT. The V end lost 2 bases, the J end lost 8 bases, and 16 bases lay between the germline ends. The CDR3 runs 15 residues. The CDR3 DNA sequence: TGTGCCAGCAGTGAAAGGAGGGTCCAGACGTATGAGCAGTTCTTC. It yields the protein CASSERRVQTYEQFF.

J is TRBJ2-7 and V is TRBV24-1; the match to TRBD1 covers 7 bases. This CDR3 is 13 amino acids long. Germline lookup yields CDR1 KGHDR and CDR2 SFDVKD. The V gene end was trimmed by 5 bases and the J gene end by 5 bases; junction bases not matched to a gene: 5. The CDR3 nucleotides read TGTGCCACCAGTGCCGACAGGGACCACGAGCAGTACTTC. Encoded protein: CATSADRDHEQYF.